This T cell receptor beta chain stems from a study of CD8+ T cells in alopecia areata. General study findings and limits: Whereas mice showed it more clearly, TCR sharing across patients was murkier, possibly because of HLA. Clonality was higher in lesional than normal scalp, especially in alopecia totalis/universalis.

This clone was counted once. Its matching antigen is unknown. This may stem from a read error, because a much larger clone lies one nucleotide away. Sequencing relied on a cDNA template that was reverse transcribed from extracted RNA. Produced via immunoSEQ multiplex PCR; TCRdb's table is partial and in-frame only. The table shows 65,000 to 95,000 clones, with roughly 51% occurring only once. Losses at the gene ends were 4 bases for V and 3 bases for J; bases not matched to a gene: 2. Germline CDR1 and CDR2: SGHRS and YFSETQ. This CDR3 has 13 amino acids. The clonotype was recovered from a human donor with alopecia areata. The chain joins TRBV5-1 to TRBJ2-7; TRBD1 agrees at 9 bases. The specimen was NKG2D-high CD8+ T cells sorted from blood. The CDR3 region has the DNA TGCGCCAGCAGCACGACAGGGGGCTACGAGCAGTACTTC. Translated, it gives CASSTTGGYEQYF.